This is a list of T cell receptor beta chains from one sample in a study of blood T cell repertoires in COVID-19. The data were produced by immunoSEQ multiplex PCR, yet TCRdb's version contains in-frame clones alone and is incomplete. The sample includes about 390,000 clones, approximately 87% seen only once; the top ten take about 9.4%. The specimen sequenced was PBMCs or T cells enriched from blood (not recorded which). The source is a woman aged 45-59 years who had recovered from COVID-19. Both conserved end residues are part of each CDR3. The order of the fields is J gene, V gene, D gene, clone size, CDR3 protein, CDR3 DNA. The D gene is left open where the match is weak. Where a row states a size, it is once, few, many or the class of an expanded clone; other rows omit it.

J: TRBJ1-1; V: TRBV18; D: .; size: .; CDR3: CASSLQSLNTEAFF; DNA: TGTGCCAGCTCCCTCCAGTCCTTGAACACTGAAGCTTTCTTT
J: TRBJ2-2; V: TRBV28; D: TRBD2; size: few; CDR3: CASSSPGLLVPGELFF; DNA: TGTGCCAGCAGTTCACCGGGACTACTAGTACCGGGGGAGCTGTTTTTT
J: TRBJ1-1; V: TRBV5-1; D: .; size: .; CDR3: CASSFVTGIIRNTEAFF; DNA: TGCGCCAGCAGCTTCGTCACAGGGATAATTAGGAACACTGAAGCTTTCTTT
J: TRBJ1-5; V: TRBV5-5; D: TRBD1; size: .; CDR3: CASSLTGTGPYSNQPQHF; DNA: TGTGCCAGCAGCTTAACCGGGACAGGGCCTTATAGCAATCAGCCCCAGCATTTT
J: TRBJ2-1; V: TRBV6-5; D: .; size: .; CDR3: CASSHPPPRENEQFF; DNA: TGTGCCAGCAGCCACCCCCCCCCTCGGGAGAATGAGCAGTTCTTC
J: TRBJ2-7; V: TRBV5-8; D: TRBD1; size: .; CDR3: CASSYGQADYEQYF; DNA: TGTGCCAGCAGCTATGGACAGGCAGACTACGAGCAGTACTTC
J: TRBJ2-7; V: TRBV5-1; D: TRBD1; size: .; CDR3: CASSLAPDRGFYEQYF; DNA: TGCGCCAGCAGCTTGGCCCCGGACAGGGGGTTTTACGAGCAGTACTTC
J: TRBJ2-2; V: TRBV10-3; D: .; size: .; CDR3: CATGDRTGELFF; DNA: TGTGCCACAGGGGACCGCACCGGGGAGCTGTTTTTT
J: TRBJ1-1; V: TRBV3-1/TRBV3-2; D: .; size: .; CDR3: CASSQTGGGAFF; DNA: TGTGCCAGCAGCCAAACAGGCGGTGGGGCTTTCTTT
J: TRBJ1-4; V: TRBV4-3; D: .; size: few; CDR3: CASSQAPGAEKLFF; DNA: TGCGCCAGCAGCCAAGCTCCAGGGGCGGAAAAACTGTTTTTT
J: TRBJ1-6; V: TRBV4-1; D: .; size: .; CDR3: CASSQEGQSYNSPLHF; DNA: TGCGCCAGCAGCCAAGAGGGCCAGAGCTATAATTCACCCCTCCACTTT
J: TRBJ1-2; V: TRBV12-3/TRBV12-4; D: .; size: .; CDR3: CASSLGQVDGYTF; DNA: TGTGCCAGCAGCCTGGGGCAGGTTGACGGCTACACCTTC
J: TRBJ2-7; V: TRBV7-2; D: .; size: .; CDR3: CASSLYGQQYF; DNA: TGTGCCAGCAGCTTATACGGACAACAGTACTTC
J: TRBJ1-1; V: TRBV5-1; D: .; size: .; CDR3: CASSPRDSRNTEAFF; DNA: TGCGCCAGCAGCCCGAGGGACTCACGAAACACTGAAGCTTTCTTT
J: TRBJ2-1; V: TRBV28; D: .; size: .; CDR3: CASTPGGGQYNEQFF; DNA: TGTGCCAGCACTCCTGGGGGGGGACAATACAATGAGCAGTTCTTC
J: TRBJ1-1; V: TRBV7-9; D: .; size: .; CDR3: CASSSPDRNTEAFF; DNA: TGTGCCAGCAGCTCTCCGGACAGAAACACTGAAGCTTTCTTT
J: TRBJ1-4; V: TRBV24-1; D: .; size: few; CDR3: CATSDPTDRSEEEKLFF; DNA: TGTGCCACCAGTGACCCTACTGACAGGTCCGAGGAGGAAAAACTGTTTTTT
J: TRBJ1-5; V: TRBV3-1/TRBV3-2; D: TRBD1; size: .; CDR3: CASSPDRASAQHF; DNA: TGTGCCAGCAGCCCGGACAGGGCGTCGGCCCAGCATTTT
J: TRBJ1-3; V: TRBV14; D: TRBD1; size: .; CDR3: CASSQEQGRSTIYF; DNA: TGTGCCAGCAGCCAAGAACAGGGGAGGAGCACCATATATTTT
J: TRBJ2-7; V: TRBV5-8; D: .; size: .; CDR3: CASSLGGRDYEQYF; DNA: TGTGCCAGCAGCTTGGGCGGCAGAGACTACGAGCAGTACTTC
J: TRBJ2-4; V: TRBV2; D: .; size: .; CDR3: CASKEGQKNIQYF; DNA: TGTGCCAGCAAGGAAGGACAGAAAAACATTCAGTACTTC
J: TRBJ1-1; V: TRBV19; D: .; size: .; CDR3: CASRFAPGDPPATEAFF; DNA: TGTGCCAGTAGATTCGCTCCCGGAGACCCGCCGGCGACTGAAGCTTTCTTT
J: TRBJ2-7; V: TRBV4-1; D: TRBD1; size: .; CDR3: CASSQDNLRDRGLGSYYEQYF; DNA: TGCGCCAGCAGCCAAGACAATCTCCGGGACAGGGGGCTAGGATCCTACTACGAGCAGTACTTC
J: TRBJ1-5; V: TRBV6-1; D: .; size: .; CDR3: CASSEPAGYSNQPQHF; DNA: TGTGCCAGCAGTGAACCGGCAGGGTATAGCAATCAGCCCCAGCATTTT
J: TRBJ2-4; V: TRBV7-9; D: TRBD1; size: .; CDR3: CASSRGTGLQYF; DNA: TGTGCCAGCAGCAGAGGGACAGGGCTTCAGTACTTC
J: TRBJ2-7; V: TRBV11-2; D: TRBD1; size: .; CDR3: CASSLQGVHSYEQYF; DNA: TGTGCCAGCAGCTTACAGGGGGTCCACTCCTACGAGCAGTACTTC